This T cell receptor (beta chain) came from a study of post-analysis software for immune sequencing data (dated by TCRdb to about 2015). Study-wide context: Relapsing-remitting, secondary progressive and progressive-relapsing multiple sclerosis were recorded as disease courses, and subtype annotation was lacking for some patients. A subset of samples was prepared in parallel using single-end sample barcoding, then pooled and co-amplified after Illumina adapter ligation. The patient repertoires were compared against approximately ten previously published healthy control repertoires obtained from donors aged about 6 to 27 years.

The investigation overall reported the following: The multiple sclerosis patient group was slightly younger than the control group. Direct clustering with F measure showed strong co-clustering of samples prepared in the same batch, prompting a batch-effect correction. Normalized Chao1 diversity was significantly lower in multiple sclerosis patients than controls, suggesting substantial peripheral T-cell clonal expansion. Patients showed significantly higher frequencies than controls for five TRBV segments, among them TRBV5-6, TRBV5-1 and TRBV20-1.

Libraries were made using PCR. For sequencing, an Illumina HiSeq 2500 was employed. To reduce PCR and sequencing biases, unique molecular identifiers were incorporated into the TCR beta cDNA libraries. Every 1 to 10 million input T cells yielded 500,000 or so cDNA molecules, meaning each molecule approximated one T cell. Patient libraries were prepared and sequenced with the same protocol used for the earlier healthy control dataset. Samples belonging to the same batch were prepared together, multiplexed and sequenced on a shared HiSeq lane. The authors' analysis ran thus. MIGEC handled the raw barcoded reads, throwing out single-read molecular identifier groups before consensus assembly and CDR3 extraction. VDJtools was used for post-analysis of the clonotype tables, with diversity normalized by down-sampling every dataset to the smallest sample size. In repertoire overlap clustering, CDR3 amino acid sequences, but not nucleotide sequences, were matched to correct batch-related cross-sample contamination. Clones were called with MiXCR by TCRdb after fastp trimmed the public reads at Q25, and only in-frame beta chains were retained. When rows share a CDR3 protein, they turn into one entry using the most common DNA and genes. TCRdb, rather than the study authors, made the V and J calls. This sample has fewer than 600,000 distinct CDR3 sequences in its table, and roughly 45% of those were observed once. 9% to 14% of the sample is taken by the ten largest.

Remarks on this clonotype: Its antigen remains undetermined. Within one base of it there is no much larger clone, and no base qualities were kept.

To demonstrate the VDJtools post-analysis software, TCR beta repertoires were profiled from the peripheral blood of 10 to 15 young patients with multiple sclerosis. The multiple sclerosis patients were children and adolescents between 6 and 15 years of age. The CDR1 and CDR2 encoded by the germline V gene (reference sequence) are LGHDT and YNNKEL. The V end gives up 10 bases and the J end 7 bases, leaving 14 bases in the junction not matched to a gene. The CDR3 numbers 14 residues from cysteine through phenylalanine. The entry retains the CDR3 DNA only, 42 bases that are in frame from base 1. Sequencing was carried out using blood. The V and J segments used are TRBV3-1 and TRBJ2-7; the junction holds 9 bases that match TRBD2. The sequence came from a girl under 18 with multiple sclerosis. For the CDR3, the sequence is CATQGISGSDEQYF. The DNA sequence is as follows: TGTGCCACCCAGGGGATTAGCGGGAGCGATGAGCAGTACTTC.